Detailed here is one T cell receptor (beta chain). Its antigen remains unidentified. Profiling relied on immunoSEQ multiplex PCR, and the TCRdb table lists in-frame clones only, not all of them. The sample includes approximately 140,000 clones, 89% of them seen just once. The V gene's germline CDR1 is LNHDA and CDR2 SQIVND (reference sequence). Between the trimmed V and J ends, which lost 3 bases and 7 bases, there was a span of 10 bases. This CDR3 comprises 12 residues. The data were taken from a study of T cells in localized non-small cell lung cancer. Whole-study results and caveats: For the top 100 tumor clones, a median about 60 also appeared in adjacent lung. Because only a single region of the tumor was sequenced, heterogeneity remains possible. Of the tissues analyzed, uninvolved adjacent lung showed maximal T cell clonality, greater than tumor. Density of T cells in blood, when higher, went with longer overall survival.

The receptor's source is a female donor of 60 years or more with stage I lung adenocarcinoma. The specimen was peripheral blood, collected before any cancer treatment. V is TRBV19 and J is TRBJ2-7; D unresolved. The CDR3 DNA is TGTGCCAGTAGTATTGCGGCTGGGGAGCAGTACTTC. Translated, it gives CASSIAAGEQYF.